Listed below are T cell receptor beta chains from one sample, sequenced in a study of T cell responses to AZD1222 COVID-19 vaccine. Profiling relied on immunoSEQ multiplex PCR, and the TCRdb table lists in-frame clones only, not all of them. Of 30,000 to 35,000 clones listed, roughly nine tenths are singletons. This specimen was peripheral blood, taken on day 0 of AZD1222 vaccination. Every receptor here comes from an adult in good health. The CDR3 runs from the conserved cysteine through the conserved F or W. The D gene is left open where the match is weak. Some rows mark clone size as missing; the rest say once, few, many or name a class of expanded clone.

V: TRBV9
J: TRBJ1-6
size: .
D: .
CDR3: CASSVDGGSPLHF
DNA: TGTGCCAGCAGCGTAGACGGGGGTTCACCCCTCCACTTT

V: TRBV5-1
J: TRBJ2-1
size: .
D: .
CDR3: CASSLSQSNEQFF
DNA: TGCGCCAGCAGCTTATCGCAGTCCAATGAGCAGTTCTTC

V: TRBV5-6
J: TRBJ2-2
size: .
D: TRBD2
CDR3: CASSPWTSGGPDPGELFF
DNA: TGTGCCAGCAGCCCCTGGACTAGCGGGGGCCCCGACCCCGGGGAGCTGTTTTTT

V: TRBV11-2
J: TRBJ1-1
size: once
D: .
CDR3: CASSLGANTEAFF
DNA: TGTGCCAGCAGTCTAGGGGCCAACACTGAAGCTTTCTTT

V: TRBV7-2
J: TRBJ1-3
size: .
D: TRBD1
CDR3: CASSTETGPGNTIYF
DNA: TGTGCCAGCAGCACCGAGACAGGGCCTGGAAACACCATATATTTT

V: TRBV29-1
J: TRBJ2-1
size: .
D: TRBD1
CDR3: CSVGTGDLNEQFF
DNA: TGCAGCGTGGGGACAGGGGACCTCAATGAGCAGTTCTTC

V: TRBV24-1
J: TRBJ1-5
size: .
D: .
CDR3: CATSELLNFSTQHF
DNA: TGTGCCACCAGTGAACTGCTCAATTTTTCGACCCAGCATTTT

V: TRBV13
J: TRBJ2-6
size: .
D: TRBD2
CDR3: CASKRGAGGTSGANVLTF
DNA: TGTGCCAGTAAGAGAGGAGCGGGGGGAACCTCTGGGGCCAACGTCCTGACTTTC

V: TRBV2
J: TRBJ2-4
size: .
D: .
CDR3: CASHFSGAKNIQYF
DNA: TGTGCCAGCCACTTCAGTGGAGCCAAAAACATTCAGTACTTC

V: TRBV9
J: TRBJ2-7
size: .
D: TRBD2
CDR3: CASSGGALAGVHEQYF
DNA: TGTGCCAGCAGCGGAGGGGCACTAGCGGGGGTCCACGAGCAGTACTTC

V: TRBV7-2
J: TRBJ1-4
size: .
D: TRBD1
CDR3: CASSFDRGSVKLFF
DNA: TGTGCCAGCAGTTTCGACAGGGGGTCGGTAAAACTGTTTTTT

V: TRBV5-4
J: TRBJ2-2
size: .
D: .
CDR3: CASSPRVTGELFF
DNA: TGTGCCAGCAGCCCCCGAGTAACCGGGGAGCTGTTTTTT

V: TRBV6-6
J: TRBJ1-5
size: .
D: .
CDR3: CASTPREVGSNQPQHF
DNA: TGTGCCAGCACCCCAAGGGAGGTTGGGAGCAATCAGCCCCAGCATTTT

V: TRBV19
J: TRBJ1-4
size: few
D: .
CDR3: CASSERGEKLFF
DNA: TGTGCCAGTAGCGAAAGGGGGGAAAAACTGTTTTTT

V: TRBV6-6
J: TRBJ1-1
size: few
D: .
CDR3: CASSYLSRGDTEAFF
DNA: TGTGCCAGCAGTTACCTTAGTCGGGGGGACACTGAAGCTTTCTTT

V: TRBV4-3
J: TRBJ2-5
size: .
D: TRBD1
CDR3: CASSQGTAGGVETQYF
DNA: TGCGCCAGCAGCCAAGGGACCGCAGGGGGCGTCGAGACCCAGTACTTC

V: TRBV27
J: TRBJ1-1
size: .
D: TRBD1
CDR3: CASSPVPWRTGAEAFF
DNA: TGTGCCAGCAGTCCGGTACCTTGGAGGACAGGGGCTGAAGCTTTCTTT

V: TRBV19
J: TRBJ1-5
size: .
D: .
CDR3: CASSERRGGNQPQHF
DNA: TGTGCCAGTAGTGAGCGGCGGGGTGGCAATCAGCCCCAGCATTTT

V: TRBV6-6
J: TRBJ2-7
size: .
D: .
CDR3: CASSYSGTPNEQYF
DNA: TGTGCCAGCAGTTACTCCGGGACTCCGAACGAGCAGTACTTC

V: TRBV12-5
J: TRBJ2-7
size: .
D: TRBD2
CDR3: CASGQTSGGTYEQYF
DNA: TGTGCTAGTGGCCAGACTAGCGGGGGAACCTACGAGCAGTACTTC

V: TRBV19
J: TRBJ1-1
size: .
D: TRBD1
CDR3: CASGQGRRDTEAFF
DNA: TGTGCCAGCGGACAGGGGCGAAGGGACACTGAAGCTTTCTTT

V: TRBV9
J: TRBJ1-3
size: .
D: .
CDR3: CASSVGTSGNTIYF
DNA: TGTGCCAGCAGCGTCGGGACCTCTGGAAACACCATATATTTT

V: TRBV7-2
J: TRBJ1-3
size: .
D: TRBD1
CDR3: CASRGQGAGSSGNTIYF
DNA: TGTGCCAGCAGGGGACAGGGAGCAGGCTCCTCTGGAAACACCATATATTTT

V: TRBV6-6
J: TRBJ2-3
size: .
D: TRBD2
CDR3: CASSPRPQLAGGSDTQYF
DNA: TGTGCCAGCAGTCCGCGCCCCCAACTAGCGGGGGGATCAGATACGCAGTATTTT

V: TRBV29-1
J: TRBJ2-7
size: .
D: .
CDR3: CSVEGQGFDEQYF
DNA: TGCAGCGTTGAAGGCCAGGGATTCGACGAGCAGTACTTC

V: TRBV19
J: TRBJ1-5
size: .
D: TRBD1
CDR3: CASSPGTVSNQPQHF
DNA: TGTGCCAGTAGTCCCGGGACAGTTAGCAATCAGCCCCAGCATTTT

V: TRBV2
J: TRBJ1-4
size: .
D: TRBD1
CDR3: CASESGQPNEKLFF
DNA: TGTGCCAGCGAGTCGGGACAGCCGAATGAAAAACTGTTTTTT

V: TRBV28
J: TRBJ1-1
size: .
D: .
CDR3: CASSSQDWAFF
DNA: TGTGCCAGCAGTTCACAGGATTGGGCTTTCTTT

V: TRBV18
J: TRBJ1-1
size: .
D: .
CDR3: CASSPLGYTEAFF
DNA: TGTGCCAGCTCACCTTTGGGTTACACTGAAGCTTTCTTT

V: TRBV20-1
J: TRBJ2-3
size: .
D: .
CDR3: CSASVRLGGGADTQYF
DNA: TGCAGTGCTAGTGTCCGTCTGGGTGGGGGGGCGGATACGCAGTATTTT

V: TRBV9
J: TRBJ1-6
size: .
D: .
CDR3: CASSVEPGNSPLHF
DNA: TGTGCCAGCAGCGTAGAGCCCGGTAATTCACCCCTCCACTTT